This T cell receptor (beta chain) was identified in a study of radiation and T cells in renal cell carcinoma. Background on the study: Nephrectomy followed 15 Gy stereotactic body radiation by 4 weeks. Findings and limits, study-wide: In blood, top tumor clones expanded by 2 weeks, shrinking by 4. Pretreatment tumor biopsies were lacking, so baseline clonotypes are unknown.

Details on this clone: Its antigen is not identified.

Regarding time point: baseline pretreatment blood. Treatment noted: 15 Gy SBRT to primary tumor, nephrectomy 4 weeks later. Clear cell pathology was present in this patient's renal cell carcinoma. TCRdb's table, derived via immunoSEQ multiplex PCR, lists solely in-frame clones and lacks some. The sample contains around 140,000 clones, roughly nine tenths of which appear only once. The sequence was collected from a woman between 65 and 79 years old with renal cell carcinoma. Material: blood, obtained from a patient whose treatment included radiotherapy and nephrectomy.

The CDR3 nucleotides are TGTGCCAGCAGTTTAAAAACAGGGGGCAATGAGCAGTTCTTC. It specifies CASSLKTGGNEQFF. V and J are TRBV27 and TRBJ2-1; 8 nucleotides agree with TRBD1. CDR1 MNHEY and CDR2 SMNVEV come from the germline V gene (reference sequence). The CDR3 contains 14 residues. Trimming took 2 bases from V and 6 from J; bases not matched to a gene: 3.